Sequencing of this TCR beta chain was carried out in a study of blood T cell repertoires in COVID-19. Study background: There were acute and convalescent COVID-19 samples, and they came from the United States, Italy and Spain. PBMCs, B-cell-depleted T cells, or T cells were the source of the cDNA or gDNA that made up the material.

Authors' methods: Estimates of nucleated cell counts were drawn from the amplification of reference gene primers. The method was immunoSEQ multiplex PCR; TCRdb's version includes in-frame clones alone and lacks a portion of them. V and J calls and clone size follow that table, whereas D and trimming were derived from the DNA. The sample has around 74,000 clones, about 83% seen once. Germline CDR1 and CDR2: ENHRY and SYGVKD. The CDR3 totals 16 residues. With V trimmed by 6 bases and J by 6 bases, 11 bases remained unmatched. V and J are TRBV10-3 and TRBJ2-3; TRBD2 matches at 11 bases. This receptor was obtained from a man aged 30-40 years with acute or convalescent COVID-19. The sequencing sample was made of peripheral blood. CDR3 amino acids: CAISALAGGIGDTQYF. The CDR3 DNA reads as TGTGCCATCAGCGCCCTAGCGGGAGGAATAGGTGATACGCAGTATTTT.